This record covers a single TCR beta chain. This sample was taken from a study of CD8+ T cells in alopecia areata. V was pared by 8 bases and J by 5 bases, with 3 bases of the junction left unmatched. The CDR3 runs 12 residues. CDR1 is SNHLY, CDR2 FYNNEI, per germline. Reverse transcribed after extraction, RNA yielded cDNA as the sequencing template. Assay: immunoSEQ multiplex PCR; the TCRdb copy retains only in-frame clones and omits some. The sample has 150,000 to 200,000 clones, roughly 70% seen once. The source of this sequence is a human donor with alopecia areata. The chain couples TRBV2 to TRBJ2-4; 7 nucleotides align to TRBD2. The source material was CD8+ T cells sorted from blood, sampled at week 0. The CDR3 sequence is CASQSGENIQYF. The CDR3 DNA reads as TGTGCCAGCCAAAGCGGGGAAAACATTCAGTACTTC. Supplemented by reference TRBV2 and TRBJ2-4, the full variable domain reads EPEVTQTPSHQVTQMGQEVILRCVPISNHLYFYWYRQILGQKVEFLVSFYNNEISEKSEIFDDQFSVERPDGSNFTLKIRSTKLEDSAMYFCASQSGENIQYFGAGTRLSVL.